Following are 9 T cell receptor beta chains from one sample sequenced in a study of T cells in Graves' hyperthyroidism and ophthalmopathy. Amplification of TCR beta CDR3 regions was performed using RNA transcripts as template. Researchers ran a first-round RT-PCR on the TCR CDR3 using the HTBI primer set. TCRdb reprocessed the multiplex PCR reads with MiXCR, giving one entry per CDR3 protein. The table records some 620,000 distinct CDR3 sequences, around 15% of them present only once. What was sequenced was blood. These receptors were obtained from a woman between 25 and 40 years old with Graves' hyperthyroidism.

There are many counts of this clonotype. This chain links TRBV3-1 with TRBJ2-7, with D possibly TRBD2 on 7 matching bases. The CDR3 is 15 amino acids. V dropped 1 base and J dropped 2 bases, with 12 bases sitting between them. Germline assignment: CDR1 LGHDT and CDR2 YNNKEL (reference sequence). The DNA for the CDR3 is TGTGCCAGCAGCCAAGGGCCGGGGGGCCCCTACGAGCAGTACTTC. Amino acid sequence: CASSQGPGGPYEQYF.

This clonotype has a count of ten or more. CDR3: CASSAPPGGKVSDTQYF. The CDR3 nucleotides are TGTGCCAGCAGCGCCCCTCCTGGCGGGAAGGTCTCAGATACGCAGTATTTT. The V call is TRBV7-9, the J call TRBJ2-3; perhaps TRBD2 as D (6 bases). Germline assignment: CDR1 SEHNR and CDR2 FQNEAQ (reference sequence). V was cut by 5 bases and J by 4 bases, with 22 bases left in between. The CDR3 runs to 17 residues.

This clonotype was observed at least ten times. The chain is built from TRBV2 and TRBJ2-5; D uncertain. The germline gives CDR1 SNHLY, CDR2 FYNNEI. CDR3 size: 14 residues. The V end was cut by 1 base, the J end by 5 bases, with 11 bases between. The CDR3 loop is CASSEVSSRETQYF. In nucleotides, the CDR3 is TGTGCCAGCAGTGAAGTGAGTTCACGGGAGACCCAGTACTTC.

The CDR3 is CASSQGQGIYNEQFF. CDR3 nucleotide sequence: TGTGCCAGCAGCCAAGGGCAGGGGATCTACAATGAGCAGTTCTTC. V and J are TRBV14 and TRBJ2-1; maybe TRBD1 (6 bases). The ends were cut back, 1 base at V and 3 bases at J, with 10 bases in the middle. There are 15 residues in the CDR3. The germline V gene has CDR1 SGHDN and CDR2 FVKESK.

This clonotype was observed at least ten times. The V and J genes are TRBV2 and TRBJ1-2; D call uncertain. This CDR3 has 13 amino acids. Germline V gene sequence: CDR1 SNHLY, CDR2 FYNNEI. Trimming left V 6 bases short and J 3 bases short, with 11 bases between. CDR3 in amino acids: CASRKQLYYGYTF. CDR3 in DNA: TGTGCCAGCAGGAAACAGCTTTACTATGGCTACACCTTC.

This clonotype was seen repeatedly, ten times or more. This chain connects TRBV2 to TRBJ1-2; TRBD1 aligns across 7 bases. Germline V gene lookup returns CDR1 SNHLY and CDR2 FYNNEI. J gave up 8 bases and V 1 base, and 4 bases lay outside the gene matches. This CDR3 spans 13 amino acids. This chain's CDR3 is CASSEGTGTGYTF. CDR3 sequence (DNA): TGTGCCAGCAGTGAAGGGACAGGCACCGGCTACACCTTC.

This clonotype appeared a few times. The chain has TRBV28 and TRBJ2-5, with 9 bases that match TRBD2. Trimming at V came to 5 bases and at J to 5 bases, leaving 15 bases not matched to a gene. Germline assignment: CDR1 MDHEN and CDR2 SYDVKM. The CDR3 is 17 amino acids. The CDR3 nucleotides read TGTGCCAGCAGTCCATCGGCGGGAGGGCCGCTTGGGGAGACCCAGTACTTC. Amino acid sequence: CASSPSAGGPLGETQYF.

The J gene is TRBJ2-5, the V gene TRBV4-3; D is uncertain. CDR1 is LGHNA, CDR2 YSLEER, per germline. V lost 0 bases to trimming and J lost 0 bases, with 8 bases between them. CDR3 length: 15 amino acids. The CDR3 DNA follows: TGCGCCAGCAGCCAAGATCCCGAATACCAAGAGACCCAGTACTTC. Amino acid sequence: CASSQDPEYQETQYF.

This clonotype has a handful of counts. This chain connects TRBV6-9 to TRBJ2-1, with TRBD2 identical over 9 bases. The CDR3 is made up of 17 amino acids. CDR1 is MNHGY and CDR2 is SVAAGI in the germline V gene. V gave up 2 bases and J gave up 0 bases; unmatched junction bases: 5. The CDR3 nucleotides are TGTGCCAGCAGTTATCGGACTAGCGACGACTCCTACAATGAGCAGTTCTTC. This translates into CASSYRTSDDSYNEQFF.